This T cell receptor (beta chain) came from a study of shared clonotypes between healthy human individuals. Study-wide context: CD8 memory received one plate per donor, CD8 naive two, CD4 memory three and CD4 naive three.

The table lists this clone with a count of one. What it recognizes is unknown. Study-wide points: Clonotypes shared by all four donors outscored non-shared clonotypes in generation probability.

Method: immunoSEQ multiplex PCR; TCRdb's copy keeps in-frame clones and lacks some. The sample has 2 million to 3 million clones; 90% to 95% are singletons. V was pared by 3 bases and J by 9 bases, with 18 bases between. Germline V lookup: CDR1 SGHTA, CDR2 FQGNSA. The CDR3 sequence is 15 residues long. Material for sequencing was naive CD4+ T cells sorted from blood. Subset indicated: CD45RA+ positively selected. The source is a man younger than 35 in good health. V and J are TRBV7-2 and TRBJ2-1, with D uncertain. CDR3 nucleotides: TGTGCCAGCAGCTTTGCTGGCCCTTCGGGTACTGAGCAGTTCTTC. This translates into CASSFAGPSGTEQFF.